The rows below give T cell receptor beta chains drawn from one sample of a study of cytomegalovirus exposure and HLA in healthy donors. TCRdb's table, derived via immunoSEQ multiplex PCR, lists solely in-frame clones and lacks some. The sample holds approximately 190,000 clones, roughly 76% seen once. Sequenced sample: PBMCs. The source is a man in his forties in good health and CMV-seropositive. The CDR3 runs from the conserved cysteine through the conserved F or W. Fields, in order: CDR3 DNA, CDR3 protein, clone size, CDR3 length, D gene, J gene, V gene. D genes are given only for firm matches. Size is omitted from some rows. Given values are once, few, many or a class for expanded clones.

cdr3_nt: TGTGCCAGCAGCCTTCGACAGGGAGAAGACTACGAGCAGTACTTC; cdr3_aa: CASSLRQGEDYEQYF; clone_size: NA; cdr3_length: 15; d_call: TRBD1; j_call: TRBJ2-7; v_call: TRBV5-4
cdr3_nt: TGTGCCAGCAGCCCCGGTCAGGCCTACAATGAGCAGTTCTTC; cdr3_aa: CASSPGQAYNEQFF; clone_size: NA; cdr3_length: 14; d_call: NA; j_call: TRBJ2-1; v_call: TRBV7-2
cdr3_nt: TGTTCCAGCAGCTTAACGTCGGCAGATACGCAGTATTTT; cdr3_aa: CSSSLTSADTQYF; clone_size: NA; cdr3_length: 13; d_call: NA; j_call: TRBJ2-3; v_call: TRBV7-9
cdr3_nt: TGTGCCAGCATGGGAATCCGGGACAGGGGGCGGGTTGCTGAAGCTTTCTTT; cdr3_aa: CASMGIRDRGRVAEAFF; clone_size: few; cdr3_length: 17; d_call: TRBD1; j_call: TRBJ1-1; v_call: TRBV28
cdr3_nt: TGTGCCAGTAGGGACAGGGATGGAACCTACGAGCAGTACTTC; cdr3_aa: CASRDRDGTYEQYF; clone_size: once; cdr3_length: 14; d_call: TRBD1; j_call: TRBJ2-7; v_call: TRBV19
cdr3_nt: TGCGCCAGCAGCTTGGGAGGACAGAACACTGAAGCTTTCTTT; cdr3_aa: CASSLGGQNTEAFF; clone_size: NA; cdr3_length: 14; d_call: NA; j_call: TRBJ1-1; v_call: TRBV5-1
cdr3_nt: TGCGCCAGCAGCCCCATCTCTAGCGGGGGGACCCAAACCTACGAGCAGTACTTC; cdr3_aa: CASSPISSGGTQTYEQYF; clone_size: few; cdr3_length: 18; d_call: TRBD2; j_call: TRBJ2-7; v_call: TRBV5-1
cdr3_nt: TGTGCCAGCAGCCCCGAGGAAATCTCTGGAAACACCATATATTTT; cdr3_aa: CASSPEEISGNTIYF; clone_size: NA; cdr3_length: 15; d_call: NA; j_call: TRBJ1-3; v_call: TRBV13
cdr3_nt: TGTGCCAGCAGCTCGAGTATGGGCACAGATACGCAGTATTTT; cdr3_aa: CASSSSMGTDTQYF; clone_size: NA; cdr3_length: 14; d_call: NA; j_call: TRBJ2-3; v_call: TRBV9
cdr3_nt: TGTGCCAGCAGCTTCCGGACTAGCGCTACCTACGAGCAGTACTTC; cdr3_aa: CASSFRTSATYEQYF; clone_size: NA; cdr3_length: 15; d_call: TRBD2; j_call: TRBJ2-7; v_call: TRBV11-2
cdr3_nt: TGTGCCAGCTCACCTTGGACAGGGGAGGGCACTGAAGCTTTCTTT; cdr3_aa: CASSPWTGEGTEAFF; clone_size: NA; cdr3_length: 15; d_call: TRBD1; j_call: TRBJ1-1; v_call: TRBV18
cdr3_nt: TGTGCCAGCAGCGTGACAGGGGGGAACACTGAAGCTTTCTTT; cdr3_aa: CASSVTGGNTEAFF; clone_size: NA; cdr3_length: 14; d_call: TRBD1; j_call: TRBJ1-1; v_call: TRBV5-5
cdr3_nt: TGTGCCACCCTTTTAGCGGGGGAAGAGACCCAGTACTTC; cdr3_aa: CATLLAGEETQYF; clone_size: NA; cdr3_length: 13; d_call: TRBD2; j_call: TRBJ2-5; v_call: TRBV6-6
cdr3_nt: TGTGCCAGCACCGGACAGGGTTCTGGAAACACCATATATTTT; cdr3_aa: CASTGQGSGNTIYF; clone_size: NA; cdr3_length: 14; d_call: TRBD1; j_call: TRBJ1-3; v_call: TRBV6-5
cdr3_nt: TGTGCCAGCAGCGGGACACTTACCTACGAGCAGTACTTC; cdr3_aa: CASSGTLTYEQYF; clone_size: NA; cdr3_length: 13; d_call: NA; j_call: TRBJ2-7; v_call: TRBV5-4
cdr3_nt: TGCGCCAGCAGCGGAGGACTAGCGGGGGTCATCAATGAGCAGTTCTTC; cdr3_aa: CASSGGLAGVINEQFF; clone_size: NA; cdr3_length: 16; d_call: TRBD2; j_call: TRBJ2-1; v_call: TRBV5-1
cdr3_nt: TGTGCCTCCAGAGGGGGTTCCTACGAGCAGTACTTC; cdr3_aa: CASRGGSYEQYF; clone_size: NA; cdr3_length: 12; d_call: NA; j_call: TRBJ2-7; v_call: TRBV7-9
cdr3_nt: TGTGCCAGCAGTCCCACCCTTGGGCAGGGCTACGAGCAGTACTTC; cdr3_aa: CASSPTLGQGYEQYF; clone_size: NA; cdr3_length: 15; d_call: NA; j_call: TRBJ2-7; v_call: TRBV28
cdr3_nt: TGTGCCAGCAGTTTATCCGCGGACAGCCAGCTCGGGTACTTC; cdr3_aa: CASSLSADSQLGYF; clone_size: NA; cdr3_length: 14; d_call: NA; j_call: TRBJ2-5; v_call: TRBV28
cdr3_nt: TGCAGCGCCAACGTCCCGGGACAGGGTTCCGGGGCCAACGTCCTGACTTTC; cdr3_aa: CSANVPGQGSGANVLTF; clone_size: NA; cdr3_length: 17; d_call: TRBD1; j_call: TRBJ2-6; v_call: TRBV29-1
cdr3_nt: TGTGCCAGCTCCGGACAGGGCACAACTAATGAAAAACTGTTTTTT; cdr3_aa: CASSGQGTTNEKLFF; clone_size: few; cdr3_length: 15; d_call: TRBD1; j_call: TRBJ1-4; v_call: TRBV6-5
cdr3_nt: TGTGCCAGCAGCCTGGAATTAGGGGGCGAAAAACTGTTTTTT; cdr3_aa: CASSLELGGEKLFF; clone_size: NA; cdr3_length: 14; d_call: TRBD1; j_call: TRBJ1-4; v_call: TRBV5-4
cdr3_nt: TGTGCCAGCAGCGCTAGTGGGGGCCGCCAAAAGGGCTACACCTTC; cdr3_aa: CASSASGGRQKGYTF; clone_size: NA; cdr3_length: 15; d_call: NA; j_call: TRBJ1-2; v_call: TRBV28
cdr3_nt: TGTGCCAGCAGCGTAGGGCTGACAGGAACCTACGAGCAGTACTTC; cdr3_aa: CASSVGLTGTYEQYF; clone_size: NA; cdr3_length: 15; d_call: NA; j_call: TRBJ2-7; v_call: TRBV9
cdr3_nt: TGTGCCAGCAGCCTCTTTCCCAGGGGACAAGAGACCCAGTACTTC; cdr3_aa: CASSLFPRGQETQYF; clone_size: NA; cdr3_length: 15; d_call: NA; j_call: TRBJ2-5; v_call: TRBV11-2
cdr3_nt: TGCGCCAGCAGCCTAACCGGGACAGGTCTTGATGAGCAGTACTTC; cdr3_aa: CASSLTGTGLDEQYF; clone_size: NA; cdr3_length: 15; d_call: TRBD1; j_call: TRBJ2-7; v_call: TRBV4-1
cdr3_nt: TGTGCCAGTATGAAGGAGGGGGCCAGCCGATTCGGCTACACCTTC; cdr3_aa: CASMKEGASRFGYTF; clone_size: NA; cdr3_length: 15; d_call: TRBD1; j_call: TRBJ1-2; v_call: TRBV19
cdr3_nt: TGTGCCAGTAGCAAAATGGGACAGGGGGCCGAGCAGTACTTC; cdr3_aa: CASSKMGQGAEQYF; clone_size: NA; cdr3_length: 14; d_call: TRBD1; j_call: TRBJ2-7; v_call: TRBV19
cdr3_nt: TGCGCCAGCAGCTTAACAGGCGGAGAGACCCAGTACTTC; cdr3_aa: CASSLTGGETQYF; clone_size: NA; cdr3_length: 13; d_call: NA; j_call: TRBJ2-5; v_call: TRBV5-1
cdr3_nt: TGTGCCAGCAGTAGGGACAGCCTTACCGGGGAGCTGTTTTTT; cdr3_aa: CASSRDSLTGELFF; clone_size: NA; cdr3_length: 14; d_call: TRBD1; j_call: TRBJ2-2; v_call: TRBV27
cdr3_nt: TGTGCCAGCAGTTTGGGGCTAGACTTGGCCCAGTACTTC; cdr3_aa: CASSLGLDLAQYF; clone_size: few; cdr3_length: 13; d_call: NA; j_call: TRBJ2-5; v_call: TRBV27
cdr3_nt: TGTGCCAGCAGTGGCCGACAGAGGCATTTGGACGAGCAGTACTTC; cdr3_aa: CASSGRQRHLDEQYF; clone_size: NA; cdr3_length: 15; d_call: NA; j_call: TRBJ2-7; v_call: TRBV5-6
cdr3_nt: TGTGCCAGCAGTTCACAGGGAACTAATGAAAAACTGTTTTTT; cdr3_aa: CASSSQGTNEKLFF; clone_size: NA; cdr3_length: 14; d_call: NA; j_call: TRBJ1-4; v_call: TRBV6-6
cdr3_nt: TGTGCCAGCAGCTTAGATCTCGGTACTGGAAACACCATATATTTT; cdr3_aa: CASSLDLGTGNTIYF; clone_size: NA; cdr3_length: 15; d_call: NA; j_call: TRBJ1-3; v_call: TRBV11-2
cdr3_nt: TGTGCCAGCAGTTACTCGGGCCCCTATGGCTACACCTTC; cdr3_aa: CASSYSGPYGYTF; clone_size: few; cdr3_length: 13; d_call: NA; j_call: TRBJ1-2; v_call: TRBV6-5
cdr3_nt: TGTGCCAGTAGTGAGACCAGGGGAGGGTATGGCTACACCTTC; cdr3_aa: CASSETRGGYGYTF; clone_size: NA; cdr3_length: 14; d_call: NA; j_call: TRBJ1-2; v_call: TRBV19
cdr3_nt: TGTGCCAGCACGACAGGGGGCGGCGCAAACACTGAAGCTTTCTTT; cdr3_aa: CASTTGGGANTEAFF; clone_size: NA; cdr3_length: 15; d_call: TRBD1; j_call: TRBJ1-1; v_call: TRBV5-6
cdr3_nt: TGCGCCAGCAGCTCCGAGAGCATGAACACTGAAGCTTTCTTT; cdr3_aa: CASSSESMNTEAFF; clone_size: NA; cdr3_length: 14; d_call: NA; j_call: TRBJ1-1; v_call: TRBV5-1
cdr3_nt: TGTGCCAGTAGTAGGACTAGCGGTTTATACAATGAGCAGTTCTTC; cdr3_aa: CASSRTSGLYNEQFF; clone_size: NA; cdr3_length: 15; d_call: TRBD2; j_call: TRBJ2-1; v_call: TRBV19
cdr3_nt: TGTGCCAGCAGCTTCGGGGGGGGGTTCAATTCACCCCTCCACTTT; cdr3_aa: CASSFGGGFNSPLHF; clone_size: NA; cdr3_length: 15; d_call: NA; j_call: TRBJ1-6; v_call: TRBV7-6
cdr3_nt: TGTGCCAGCACCCTCTCCTATAATTCACCCCTCCACTTT; cdr3_aa: CASTLSYNSPLHF; clone_size: NA; cdr3_length: 13; d_call: NA; j_call: TRBJ1-6; v_call: TRBV27
cdr3_nt: TGTGCCACTGGGGGGTTAGACGACACTGAAGCTTTCTTT; cdr3_aa: CATGGLDDTEAFF; clone_size: NA; cdr3_length: 13; d_call: NA; j_call: TRBJ1-1; v_call: TRBV19
cdr3_nt: TGCGCCAGCAGCCCGGGACAGGGTACCTTAATTTTGCCCCTCCACTTT; cdr3_aa: CASSPGQGTLILPLHF; clone_size: NA; cdr3_length: 16; d_call: TRBD1; j_call: TRBJ1-6; v_call: TRBV4-3
cdr3_nt: TGTGCCAGCAAATATTCGAGGCCGAGCACAGATACGCAGTATTTT; cdr3_aa: CASKYSRPSTDTQYF; clone_size: NA; cdr3_length: 15; d_call: NA; j_call: TRBJ2-3; v_call: TRBV7-2
cdr3_nt: TGTGCCAGCCGCTGGGGGGAATTAAACACAGATACGCAGTATTTT; cdr3_aa: CASRWGELNTDTQYF; clone_size: NA; cdr3_length: 15; d_call: NA; j_call: TRBJ2-3; v_call: TRBV28
cdr3_nt: TGTGCCAGCAGCTTGAACCAGGGGGCCGGCGGGACCATTGGCTACACCTTC; cdr3_aa: CASSLNQGAGGTIGYTF; clone_size: few; cdr3_length: 17; d_call: TRBD1; j_call: TRBJ1-2; v_call: TRBV5-4